Below, 17 T cell receptor beta chains from the same sample are listed, as sequenced in a study of beta chain features in type 1 diabetes. Study results and caveats: Shortening that was moderate but significant affected the TCRB CDR3s of Type 1 diabetes patients in all four CD4+ subsets.

Sequencing targeted expressed TCRB transcripts, as all isolated RNA had been reverse transcribed. Profiled with immunoSEQ multiplex PCR; TCRdb holds only in-frame clones, not every one. This sample has under 350,000 clones, with around 22% found just once. These receptors have no identified antigens. What was sequenced was naive CD4+ T cells from blood. These receptors came from a young woman with type 1 diabetes.

This clone was recorded a few times. This chain joins TRBV21-1 and TRBJ1-5. TRBV21-1 is a pseudogene locus. There are 11 residues in the CDR3. Written as DNA, the CDR3 is TGTGCCAGCAGCAAACTTCAGCCCCAGCATTTT. It specifies CASSKLQPQHF.

The table lists this clone with a few counts. The chain carries TRBV5-4 and TRBJ2-5; tentative D call: TRBD2 (6 bases). CDR1 is SGHNT, CDR2 YYREEE, per germline (reference sequence). Trimming cost V 4 bases and J 5 bases, with 12 bases left between them. The CDR3 runs to 13 residues. CDR3 protein: CASSPGGIETQYF. As DNA, the CDR3 is TGTGCCAGCAGCCCTGGCGGGATCGAGACCCAGTACTTC.

This rearrangement joins TRBV2 to TRBJ1-1; 7 bases map to TRBD1. This CDR3 comprises 13 residues. Germline trimming cut 9 bases from V and 4 bases from J; bases unmatched to any gene: 8. The germline CDR1 and CDR2 sequences are SNHLY and FYNNEI. CDR3 region: CASLKGAGTEAFF. CDR3 sequence (DNA): TGTGCCAGTCTTAAGGGGGCGGGCACTGAAGCTTTCTTT. Filled out from reference TRBV2 and TRBJ1-1, the complete variable domain reads EPEVTQTPSHQVTQMGQEVILRCVPISNHLYFYWYRQILGQKVEFLVSFYNNEISEKSEIFDDQFSVERPDGSNFTLKIRSTKLEDSAMYFCASLKGAGTEAFFGQGTRLTVV.

This rearrangement joins TRBV14 to TRBJ2-1; D unresolved. The CDR3 length is 15 residues. V gave up 4 bases and J gave up 6 bases, with 16 bases separating them. Germline assignment: CDR1 SGHDN and CDR2 FVKESK. The CDR3 nucleotides are TGTGCCAGCAGCCGAGGTAGTTACCCGAGCAATGAGCAGTTCTTC. It yields the protein CASSRGSYPSNEQFF.

This chain links TRBV10-3 with TRBJ2-7; 12 bases match TRBD2. CDR3 size: 13 residues. V shed 10 bases, J shed 5 bases, and the junction held 6 bases outside the gene matches. Germline CDR1 ENHRY, CDR2 SYGVKD. The CDR3 region has the DNA TGTGCCACCCGGACTAGCGGGGTCGACGAGCAGTACTTC. It codes for CATRTSGVDEQYF.

This chain links TRBV15 with TRBJ2-6; D is possibly TRBD1 (6 bases). This CDR3 comprises 19 residues. Per germline, CDR1 LNHNV and CDR2 YYDKDF (reference sequence). V was pared by 0 bases and J by 0 bases, with 15 bases between. The CDR3 region has the DNA TGTGCCACCAGCAGAGATCCCCCAGGGGCCTACTCTGGGGCCAACGTCCTGACTTTC. It codes for CATSRDPPGAYSGANVLTF.

The chain links TRBV28 to TRBJ2-7; D may be TRBD2 (6 bases). Germline V gene sequence: CDR1 MDHEN, CDR2 SYDVKM. The CDR3 runs 14 residues. With 3 bases removed from V and 5 bases from J, the gap between germline ends came to 14 bases. In DNA, the CDR3 is TGTGCCAGCAGTTTGGCGAGACTAGTCAACGAGCAGTACTTC. Its translation: CASSLARLVNEQYF.

With respect to this clone: The same CDR3 is also encoded by other DNA sequences in this sample. V and J are TRBV18 and TRBJ2-7; 10 bases are shared with TRBD1. Germline CDR1 reads KGHSH; CDR2 reads LQKENI. The CDR3 runs to 15 residues. With 0 bases clipped from V and 1 base from J, the junction kept 0 bases outside the gene matches. The CDR3 coding sequence is TGTGCCAGCTCACCACCGGACAGGGGGTCCTACGAGCAGTACTTC. It yields the protein CASSPPDRGSYEQYF.

This clone was seen a single time. The J gene is TRBJ1-1, the V gene TRBV30, with unresolved D. The CDR3 runs to 13 residues. The V gene lost 1 base and the J gene lost 6 bases, with 12 bases spanning the gap. Germline-derived CDR1 and CDR2 are GTSNPN and SVGIG (reference sequence). CDR3 residues: CAWSGREGAEAFF. The DNA of the CDR3 is TGTGCCTGGAGTGGGAGGGAGGGAGCTGAAGCTTTCTTT.

This clone showed up just a few times. The J gene is TRBJ1-2, the V gene TRBV23-1, with D possibly TRBD1 on 5 matching bases. TRBV23-1 is filed as an ORF, its function uncertain. V shed 4 bases and J shed 8 bases, with 17 bases lying between them. The length of the CDR3 is 14 residues. CDR3 coding DNA: TGCGCCAGCAGTCCTCCGACAGCCCCTAAGGGCTACACCTTC. Encoded protein: CASSPPTAPKGYTF.

The chain uses TRBV9 and TRBJ1-1, with D tentatively TRBD1 (5 bases). With 0 bases removed from V and 4 bases from J, the gap between germline ends came to 13 bases. This CDR3 region has 15 residues. Per germline, CDR1 SGDLS and CDR2 YYNGEE. The CDR3 sequence: CASSVGGRGGTEAFF. In nucleotides, the CDR3 is TGTGCCAGCAGCGTAGGTGGGAGGGGCGGCACTGAAGCTTTCTTT.

This clone was counted a few times. The chain employs TRBV28 and TRBJ2-5; D remains unclear. The CDR3 is made up of 12 amino acids. The germline V and J ends were trimmed by 2 bases and 5 bases, with 6 bases remaining between them. CDR1 and CDR2 from the germline V gene are MDHEN and SYDVKM. CDR3 in amino acids: CASSLTRETQYF. The CDR3 DNA is TGTGCCAGCAGTTTAACGCGGGAGACCCAGTACTTC. Combining the CDR3 with reference TRBV28 and TRBJ2-5 gives the whole variable domain DVKVTQSSRYLVKRTGEKVFLECVQDMDHENMFWYRQDPGLGLRLIYFSYDVKMKEKGDIPEGYSVSREKKERFSLILESASTNQTSMYLCASSLTRETQYFGPGTRLLVL.

The chain combines TRBV30 with TRBJ2-7; TRBD2 might be the D (5 bases). This CDR3 comprises 13 residues. V was cut by 5 bases and J by 5 bases, with 16 bases left in between. Germline V gene sequence: CDR1 GTSNPN, CDR2 SVGIG (reference sequence). The CDR3 DNA sequence: TGTGCCTGGGCGGAGCAGGACTGGGACGAGCAGTACTTC. Residues: CAWAEQDWDEQYF.

This clone came up a few times. This chain joins TRBV7-2 and TRBJ1-5; 7 bases line up with TRBD1. The trim removed 6 bases at V and 4 bases at J, leaving 12 bases unmatched. Germline lookup yields CDR1 SGHTA and CDR2 FQGNSA. The length of the CDR3 is 16 residues. The CDR3 DNA is TGTGCCAGCAGTCGACAGGGACTCTTACGGAATCAGCCCCAGCATTTT. Residues: CASSRQGLLRNQPQHF.

Worth noting for this clone: This same CDR3 is encoded by further DNA sequences in the sample. V usage is TRBV2 and J usage is TRBJ2-1, with no clear D. This CDR3 region has 12 residues. Germline-derived CDR1 and CDR2 are SNHLY and FYNNEI. V was shortened by 1 base and J by 6 bases, with 4 bases between the two germline ends. As DNA, the CDR3 is TGTGCCAGCAGTGAAGGAGGCAATGAGCAGTTCTTC. Its protein product is CASSEGGNEQFF. Full variable domain (outside the CDR3, taken from reference TRBV2 and TRBJ2-1): EPEVTQTPSHQVTQMGQEVILRCVPISNHLYFYWYRQILGQKVEFLVSFYNNEISEKSEIFDDQFSVERPDGSNFTLKIRSTKLEDSAMYFCASSEGGNEQFFGPGTRLTVL.

This clone turned up a few times. The V call is TRBV29-1, the J call TRBJ2-4; perhaps TRBD2 as D (6 bases). This CDR3 has 17 residues. The V and J ends lost 4 bases and 3 bases respectively, with 22 bases between them. Germline V lookup: CDR1 SQVTM, CDR2 ANQGSEA. CDR3 bases: TGCAGCGTTGTTATCGTGGTCGGGAGTGGGGGCAAAAACATTCAGTACTTC. Its protein is CSVVIVVGSGGKNIQYF.

V is TRBV7-3 and J is TRBJ2-2; TRBD2 is a possible D gene (6 bases). The CDR3 has 15 amino acids. V dropped 3 bases and J dropped 4 bases, with 12 bases sitting between them. Germline-derived CDR1 and CDR2 are SGHTA and FQGTGA. In DNA, the CDR3 is TGTGCCAGCAGCTTGGGCGGGATGGGCACCGGGGAGCTGTTTTTT. Amino acids: CASSLGGMGTGELFF.